These 20 T cell receptor beta chains share one sample of origin, sequenced in a study of cytomegalovirus exposure and HLA in healthy donors. Primers included in the PCR were 60 Vbeta and 13 Jbeta primers. Assay: immunoSEQ multiplex PCR; the TCRdb copy retains only in-frame clones and omits some. The data show 100,000 to 120,000 clones, less than 80% seen once. The sequenced sample was PBMCs. These receptors were obtained from a man aged 25-45 years in good health and CMV-seronegative.

The rearrangement links TRBV7-9 to TRBJ1-5; 8 bases map to TRBD1. The CDR3 is 15 residues long. Germline trimming cut 5 bases from V and 10 bases from J; bases unmatched to any gene: 13. CDR1 is SEHNR and CDR2 is FQNEAQ in the germline V gene (reference sequence). CDR3 DNA: TGTGCCAGCAGCAACCGGGACAGGCCCTTTGAACCCCAGCATTTT. Its translation: CASSNRDRPFEPQHF.

The chain couples TRBV5-4 to TRBJ1-1, with TRBD1 as a possible D gene (5 bases). V was shortened by 0 bases and J by 1 base, with 10 bases between the two germline ends. Germline assignment: CDR1 SGHNT and CDR2 YYREEE (reference sequence). The CDR3 loop spans 15 amino acids. Here the CDR3 DNA reads TGTGCCAGCAGCTTGGCAGGGAGGGAGAACACTGAAGCTTTCTTT. Amino acids: CASSLAGRENTEAFF.

The chain has TRBV19 and TRBJ2-1, with 9 bases lining up with TRBD1. CDR1 LNHDA and CDR2 SQIVND come from the germline V gene (reference sequence). Losses at the gene ends were 6 bases for V and 3 bases for J; bases not matched to a gene: 6. This CDR3 region has 15 residues. The chain's CDR3 is CASSPGQGNYNEQFF. The CDR3 DNA is TGTGCCAGTAGCCCGGGACAGGGTAACTACAATGAGCAGTTCTTC.

The chain joins TRBV27 to TRBJ2-7, with 9 bases matching TRBD2. The CDR3 has 17 residues. CDR1 is MNHEY, CDR2 SMNVEV, per germline (reference sequence). V was pared by 5 bases and J by 2 bases, with 13 bases of the junction left unmatched. In DNA form, the CDR3 reads TGTGCCAGCAGTCTTGGTCTTTGGCGGGAGGGCCCCTACGAGCAGTACTTC. Its translation: CASSLGLWREGPYEQYF.

The chain couples TRBV5-6 to TRBJ2-1, with 7 bases identical to TRBD1. Germline values: CDR1 SGHDT, CDR2 YYEEEE. The V gene end was trimmed by 0 bases and the J gene end by 3 bases; junction bases not matched to a gene: 6. The CDR3 is made up of 16 amino acids. In DNA, the CDR3 is TGTGCCAGCAGCTTGGTATCGGGACAGTACTACAATGAGCAGTTCTTC. This sequence encodes CASSLVSGQYYNEQFF.

This clone has a handful of counts. V and J are TRBV25-1 and TRBJ2-1, with 8 nucleotides matching TRBD2. V gave up 6 bases and J gave up 3 bases; unmatched junction bases: 7. The germline V gene encodes CDR1 MGHDK and CDR2 SYGVNS. CDR3 size: 15 residues. CDR3 sequence: CASSGTRGVYNEQFF. Here the CDR3 DNA reads TGTGCCAGCAGCGGGACTAGAGGCGTCTACAATGAGCAGTTCTTC.

The gene calls are TRBV2 and TRBJ1-5; unclear D gene. CDR1 is SNHLY, CDR2 FYNNEI, per germline. V lost 4 bases and J 4 bases, leaving 11 bases between the germline ends. The CDR3 covers 14 residues. The CDR3 DNA sequence: TGTGCCAGCAGTGGGGCAATACAAAATCAGCCCCAGCATTTT. This sequence encodes CASSGAIQNQPQHF.

This chain joins TRBV9 and TRBJ2-1, with D tentatively TRBD2 (5 bases). The V gene lost 0 bases and the J gene lost 1 base, with 8 bases spanning the gap. Germline CDR1 reads SGDLS; CDR2 reads YYNGEE. This CDR3 has 15 amino acids. As DNA, the CDR3 is TGTGCCAGCAGCGTAGGGCGAGGGTCCTACAATGAGCAGTTCTTC. It is translated as CASSVGRGSYNEQFF. The variable domain in full, with the rest retrieved from reference TRBV9 and TRBJ2-1, is DSGVTQTPKHLITATGQRVTLRCSPRSGDLSVYWYQQSLDQGLQFLIQYYNGEERAKGNILERFSAQQFPDLHSELNLSSLELGDSALYFCASSVGRGSYNEQFFGPGTRLTVL.

The chain links TRBV10-3 to TRBJ2-7, with D hard to call. This CDR3 spans 14 amino acids. Per the germline V gene, CDR1 is ENHRY and CDR2 is SYGVKD. V was cut by 2 bases and J by 2 bases, with 10 bases left in between. The CDR3 loop is CAISEIDSTYEQYF. DNA of the CDR3: TGTGCCATCAGTGAGATAGACTCGACCTACGAGCAGTACTTC.

This chain uses TRBV9 with TRBJ2-4, with D maybe TRBD2 (6 bases). CDR3 length equals 14 residues. CDR1 SGDLS and CDR2 YYNGEE come from the germline V gene. V was trimmed by 5 bases and J by 7 bases, leaving 16 bases between them. CDR3 sequence: CASSWDLSSNIQYF. CDR3 bases: TGTGCCAGCAGTTGGGACTTGTCCAGTAACATTCAGTACTTC. The full variable domain, rest sourced from reference TRBV9 and TRBJ2-4, is DSGVTQTPKHLITATGQRVTLRCSPRSGDLSVYWYQQSLDQGLQFLIQYYNGEERAKGNILERFSAQQFPDLHSELNLSSLELGDSALYFCASSWDLSSNIQYFGAGTRLSVL.

The chain links TRBV30 to TRBJ2-3; no clear D. The CDR3 extends over 12 amino acids. V lost 0 bases, J lost 2 bases, and 3 bases lay in between. Per the germline V gene, CDR1 is GTSNPN and CDR2 is SVGIG (reference sequence). CDR3 residues: CAWSVLTDTQYF. DNA of the CDR3: TGTGCCTGGAGTGTTCTCACAGATACGCAGTATTTT.

J is TRBJ1-1 and V is TRBV4-1; 7 bases line up with TRBD1. The CDR3 contains 14 residues. V gave up 1 base and J gave up 5 bases; unmatched junction bases: 4. The V gene's germline CDR1 is MGHRA and CDR2 YSYEKL. The CDR3: CASSQVDRETEAFF. CDR3 coding DNA: TGCGCCAGCAGCCAAGTCGACAGGGAGACTGAAGCTTTCTTT.

This chain uses TRBV28 with TRBJ2-7, with TRBD1 matching over 7 bases. This CDR3 spans 15 amino acids. The junction had 9 bases not matched to a gene; V was cut back by 7 bases and J by 0 bases. CDR1 is MDHEN and CDR2 is SYDVKM in the germline V gene. CDR3 bases: TGTGCCAGCACCCTACCGACAGGGAGCTCCTACGAGCAGTACTTC. Translated, it gives CASTLPTGSSYEQYF.

This chain's CDR3 is CASSEPEATPWNTEAFF. The DNA of the CDR3 is TGTGCCAGCAGTGAACCTGAAGCGACCCCCTGGAACACTGAAGCTTTCTTT. The chain is built from TRBV6-1 and TRBJ1-1; the D is unclear. The CDR3 consists of 17 residues. The germline V gene has CDR1 MNHNS and CDR2 SASEGT. Trimming left V 2 bases short and J 1 base short, with 17 bases between.

The table lists this clone with a few counts. The V gene is TRBV5-4, the J gene TRBJ1-4; D is ambiguous. Trimming stripped 3 bases from V and 10 bases from J, with 13 bases between. This CDR3 contains 13 residues. Germline V gene sequence: CDR1 SGHNT, CDR2 YYREEE (reference sequence). The CDR3 DNA is TGTGCCAGCAGCTCGACTGTCAAAGGAAAACTGTTTTTT. Its protein is CASSSTVKGKLFF.

The V and J genes are TRBV5-4 and TRBJ1-2; D may be TRBD1 (5 bases). The CDR3 spans 14 residues. Germline V gene sequence: CDR1 SGHNT, CDR2 YYREEE (reference sequence). V lost 4 bases, J lost 3 bases, and 13 bases lay in between. The CDR3 loop reads CASSHSTAHYGYTF. CDR3 coding DNA: TGTGCCAGCAGCCACTCGACAGCGCACTATGGCTACACCTTC. Together with reference TRBV5-4 and TRBJ1-2, the CDR3 gives the full variable domain: ETGVTQSPTHLIKTRGQQVTLRCSSQSGHNTVSWYQQALGQGPQFIFQYYREEENGRGNFPPRFSGLQFPNYSSELNVNALELDDSALYLCASSHSTAHYGYTFGSGTRLTVV.

The chain uses TRBV5-6 and TRBJ1-1, with D maybe TRBD1 (6 bases). V lost 3 bases and J 1 base, leaving 10 bases between the germline ends. Germline-derived CDR1 and CDR2 are SGHDT and YYEEEE. CDR3 length: 14 residues. The CDR3 is CASSSYRANTEAFF. Here the CDR3 DNA reads TGTGCCAGCAGCTCTTACAGGGCGAACACTGAAGCTTTCTTT.

This chain connects TRBV4-3 to TRBJ2-2, with a tentative D call TRBD1 (6 bases). V lost 5 bases to trimming and J lost 6 bases, with 16 bases between them. Germline V gene sequence: CDR1 LGHNA, CDR2 YSLEER. This CDR3 has 15 residues. This CDR3 is CASSITGIGAGELFF. CDR3 sequence (DNA): TGCGCCAGCAGCATAACAGGGATTGGCGCCGGGGAGCTGTTTTTT.

The rearrangement links TRBV5-1 to TRBJ2-3, with 12 bases lining up with TRBD2. The CDR3 extends over 18 amino acids. Germline V gene lookup returns CDR1 SGHRS and CDR2 YFSETQ. V shed 0 bases and J 4 bases; nucleotides not matched to a gene: 9. CDR3 amino acids: CASSLDASGGAGADTQYF. For the CDR3, the DNA is TGCGCCAGCAGCTTGGATGCTAGCGGGGGGGCCGGCGCAGATACGCAGTATTTT.

V gene TRBV28 combines with J gene TRBJ2-7; D is perhaps TRBD1 (6 bases). CDR3 length: 14 residues. Per the germline V gene, CDR1 is MDHEN and CDR2 is SYDVKM. V gave up 2 bases and J gave up 2 bases, with 10 bases separating them. CDR3 residues: CASSLDRPTYEQYF. CDR3 in DNA: TGTGCCAGCAGTTTAGACAGGCCCACCTACGAGCAGTACTTC.